This T cell receptor (beta chain) originates from a study of blood T cell repertoires in COVID-19. In the study overall: Italy, Spain and the United States were the sources of the convalescent and acute COVID-19 samples. T cells, B-cell-depleted T cells, or PBMCs supplied cDNA or gDNA.

The V gene's germline CDR1 is LNHDA and CDR2 SQIVND (reference sequence). Between the trimmed V and J ends, which lost 5 bases and 3 bases, there was a span of 17 bases. The CDR3 covers 16 residues. Under the authors' procedure: How many nucleated cells were present was estimated from reference gene primer amplification. This table comes from immunoSEQ multiplex PCR, and its TCRdb copy is limited to in-frame clones, with some not included. V, J and clone size were drawn from that table, and D and trimming were deduced from the DNA. The sample carries about 76,000 clones, 75% to 90% recorded once. The receptor comes from a human donor in a cohort sampled during active COVID-19. The V gene is TRBV19, the J gene TRBJ2-1; maybe TRBD2 (6 bases). Source material: peripheral blood. The CDR3 bases are TGTGCCAGTAGTTTCCTAGCGAGGGGCCTCTACAATGAGCAGTTCTTC. It yields the protein CASSFLARGLYNEQFF.